The clone carrying this T cell receptor (beta chain) was detected many times. Its antigen is undetermined. This specimen belongs to a study of Graves' ophthalmopathy and Graves' hyperthyroidism. Whole-study results and caveats: At around 65% sensitivity and about 72% specificity, the model predicted progression of the ophthalmopathy. The blood repertoire also included most expanded thyroid clonotypes above 0.001 frequency.

Germline CDR1 and CDR2: SNHLY and FYNNEI. Trimming removed 7 bases at V and 4 bases at J, with 7 bases between. This CDR3 region has 11 residues. The study amplified TCR beta CDR3 regions using RNA transcripts. HTBI-primed RT-PCR formed the first round, and a multiplex PCR formed the second. TCRdb ran MiXCR on the multiplex PCR reads and lists one entry per CDR3 protein. This sample carries about 410,000 distinct CDR3 sequences, approximately 20% of them seen once, and the ten largest clones take around 1.5%. None of the included patients had other autoimmune diseases, uncontrolled infections, pregnancy or lactation, as these led to exclusion.

This chain links TRBV2 with TRBJ2-5; D is uncertain. The sample was peripheral blood. The TCR comes from a woman younger than 30 with Graves' ophthalmopathy. CDR3 loop: CASTERETQYF. The CDR3 nucleotides read TGTGCCAGCACCGAGCGAGAGACCCAGTACTTC.